A selection of T cell receptor beta chains follows, all from one sample in a study of T cell responses to AZD1222 COVID-19 vaccine. Sequencing used immunoSEQ multiplex PCR; TCRdb keeps in-frame clones, though not all of them. The data contain 66,000 or so clones, more than 65% of them singletons. Here the sequenced sample was peripheral blood, taken on day 0 of MenACWY control vaccination. Receptors were obtained from an adult in good health. The CDR3 runs from the conserved cysteine through the conserved F or W. D genes are given only for firm matches. Where a row states a size, it is once, few, many or the class of an expanded clone; other rows omit it.

TRBV7-8	.	.	TRBJ2-1	CASSLGVQGNPYNEQFF	TGTGCCAGCAGCTTGGGGGTGCAGGGAAACCCCTACAATGAGCAGTTCTTC
TRBV12-3/TRBV12-4	once	.	TRBJ2-1	CASSSDRYNEQFF	TGTGCCAGCAGTTCCGACAGATACAATGAGCAGTTCTTC
TRBV16	.	.	TRBJ1-5	CASSPGSPNQPQHF	TGTGCCAGCAGCCCTGGGTCCCCCAATCAGCCCCAGCATTTT
TRBV12-3/TRBV12-4	.	TRBD2	TRBJ2-3	CASSQGRVGWYF	TGTGCCAGCAGTCAAGGGAGGGTAGGGTGGTATTTT
TRBV7-4	.	TRBD1	TRBJ1-5	CASSPQKGQGVSQPQHF	TGTGCCAGCAGCCCTCAGAAGGGACAGGGGGTATCTCAGCCCCAGCATTTT
TRBV28	.	.	TRBJ1-2	CATFLLNYGYTF	TGTGCCACCTTTCTTTTAAACTATGGCTACACCTTC
TRBV10-1	.	TRBD1	TRBJ1-5	CASRDRGSSNQPQHF	TGCGCCAGCAGGGACAGGGGTTCTAGCAATCAGCCCCAGCATTTT
TRBV18	.	.	TRBJ1-2	CASDTGGESYGYTF	TGTGCCAGCGACACCGGGGGTGAAAGCTATGGCTACACCTTC
TRBV28	.	.	TRBJ1-1	CASRTGQSEAFF	TGTGCCAGTAGAACAGGACAGTCTGAAGCTTTCTTT
TRBV19	.	.	TRBJ2-7	CASSAARASYEQYF	TGTGCCAGTAGTGCCGCCCGGGCGTCCTACGAGCAGTACTTC
TRBV7-2	.	.	TRBJ2-3	CASNPRRGGQGDTQYF	TGTGCCAGCAACCCCAGGAGAGGGGGGCAGGGAGATACGCAGTATTTT
TRBV7-2	many	.	TRBJ2-3	CASSLVLVPTDTQYF	TGTGCCAGCAGCTTAGTTCTCGTCCCCACAGATACGCAGTATTTT
TRBV5-1	.	.	TRBJ2-3	CASSFTLQGGADTQYF	TGCGCCAGCAGCTTCACCCTCCAGGGGGGTGCAGATACGCAGTATTTT
TRBV7-2	.	TRBD2	TRBJ2-2	CASSLDHAGANTGELFF	TGTGCCAGCAGCTTAGACCACGCGGGGGCGAACACCGGGGAGCTGTTTTTT
TRBV2	.	.	TRBJ1-4	CASRRQPTNEKLFF	TGTGCCAGCAGAAGACAGCCAACTAATGAAAAACTGTTTTTT
TRBV7-9	.	.	TRBJ1-3	CASSSWIGNTIYF	TGTGCCAGCAGCTCATGGATAGGAAACACCATATATTTT
TRBV28	.	.	TRBJ2-1	CASRLRGGPIEQFF	TGTGCCAGCAGACTCAGGGGGGGGCCCATTGAGCAGTTCTTC
TRBV28	.	.	TRBJ2-2	CASSPLKEWAARTGELFF	TGTGCCAGCAGCCCCTTAAAAGAGTGGGCAGCTAGGACCGGGGAGCTGTTTTTT
TRBV2	.	.	TRBJ1-1	CASSEVGLAEAFF	TGTGCCAGCAGTGAAGTGGGGTTGGCTGAAGCTTTCTTT
TRBV18	.	.	TRBJ2-1	CASSPPAAGNEQFF	TGTGCCAGCTCACCGCCCGCGGCAGGAAATGAGCAGTTCTTC
TRBV7-9	.	TRBD1	TRBJ1-2	CASSFTSGTDYGYTF	TGTGCCAGCAGCTTCACATCCGGGACAGACTATGGCTACACCTTC
TRBV19	.	TRBD1	TRBJ1-2	CASSRTGSDYGYTF	TGTGCCAGTAGTCGGACAGGGAGTGACTATGGCTACACCTTC
TRBV12-3/TRBV12-4	once	.	TRBJ1-6	CATRGDYNSPLHF	TGTGCCACCCGGGGAGACTATAATTCACCCCTCCACTTT
TRBV18	.	TRBD1	TRBJ1-2	CASSPDRGYGYTF	TGTGCCAGCTCCCCAGACAGGGGCTATGGCTACACCTTC
TRBV2	once	TRBD1	TRBJ1-2	CASTDTGTGVIGYTF	TGTGCCAGCACTGATACCGGGACAGGGGTTATAGGCTACACCTTC
TRBV5-5	.	TRBD2	TRBJ2-2	CASSASPPNRGGLYTGELFF	TGTGCCAGCAGCGCATCCCCTCCTAATCGCGGGGGGCTTTACACCGGGGAGCTGTTTTTT
TRBV5-1	.	TRBD2	TRBJ2-1	CASSLEGSGAINEQFF	TGCGCCAGCAGCTTGGAAGGTAGCGGGGCCATTAATGAGCAGTTCTTC
TRBV10-3	few	.	TRBJ2-5	CAISDSGLETQYF	TGTGCCATCAGTGATAGCGGTCTCGAGACCCAGTACTTC
TRBV27	.	.	TRBJ1-5	CASSSGLDQPQHF	TGTGCCAGCAGTTCAGGGTTAGATCAGCCCCAGCATTTT
TRBV12-3/TRBV12-4	.	.	TRBJ2-5	CASSQGETQYF	TGTGCCAGCAGCCAGGGAGAGACCCAGTACTTC
TRBV5-5	.	.	TRBJ1-4	CASSLADLRQEKLFF	TGTGCCAGCAGCTTGGCGGACCTAAGGCAGGAAAAACTGTTTTTT
TRBV28	.	.	TRBJ1-4	CASSPGTAVGEKLFF	TGTGCCAGCAGTCCCGGGACGGCAGTAGGGGAAAAACTGTTTTTT
TRBV4-1	.	.	TRBJ1-2	CASSQVLTSGYTF	TGCGCCAGCAGCCAGGTACTGACAAGTGGCTACACCTTC
TRBV28	.	.	TRBJ2-1	CASSRLYNEQFF	TGTGCCAGCAGTCGACTGTACAATGAGCAGTTCTTC
TRBV6-9	.	.	TRBJ2-4	CASSYYGVSKNIQYF	TGTGCCAGCAGTTATTACGGGGTATCCAAAAACATTCAGTACTTC
TRBV4-3	.	TRBD1	TRBJ1-1	CASSQYRGGYTEAFF	TGCGCCAGCAGCCAATACAGGGGAGGTTACACTGAAGCTTTCTTT
TRBV29-1	.	.	TRBJ1-2	CSVERGGDGYTF	TGCAGCGTTGAACGTGGGGGGGATGGCTACACCTTC
TRBV19	.	.	TRBJ1-5	CASSADRISLNQPQHF	TGTGCCAGTAGTGCAGACAGGATTTCATTGAATCAGCCCCAGCATTTT
TRBV19	.	TRBD1	TRBJ1-4	CASSRLQGADEKLFF	TGTGCCAGTAGTCGCCTTCAGGGGGCGGATGAAAAACTGTTTTTT
TRBV7-2	.	.	TRBJ2-7	CASSSPVLYEQYF	TGTGCCAGCAGCTCACCCGTTCTGTACGAGCAGTACTTC
TRBV4-2	once	.	TRBJ1-6	CASSQDQQGNSPLHF	TGTGCCAGCAGCCAAGACCAGCAGGGGAATTCACCCCTCCACTTT